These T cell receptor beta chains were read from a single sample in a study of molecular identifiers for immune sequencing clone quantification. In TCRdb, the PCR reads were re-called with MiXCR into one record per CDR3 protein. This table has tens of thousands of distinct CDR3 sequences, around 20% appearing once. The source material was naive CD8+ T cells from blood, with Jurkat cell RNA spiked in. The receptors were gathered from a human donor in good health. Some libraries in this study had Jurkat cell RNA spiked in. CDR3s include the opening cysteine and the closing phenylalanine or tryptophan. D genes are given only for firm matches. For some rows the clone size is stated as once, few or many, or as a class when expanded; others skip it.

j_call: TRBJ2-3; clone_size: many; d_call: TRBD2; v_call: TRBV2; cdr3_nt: TGTGCCAGCAGTGAAGCCGGGGGGACCTTCACAGATACGCAGTATTTT; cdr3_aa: CASSEAGGTFTDTQYF
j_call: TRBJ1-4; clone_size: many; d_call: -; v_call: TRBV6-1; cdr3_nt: TGTGCCAGCACCCAAACCCCGGCAGCGACTAATGAAAAACTGTTTTTT; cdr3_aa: CASTQTPAATNEKLFF
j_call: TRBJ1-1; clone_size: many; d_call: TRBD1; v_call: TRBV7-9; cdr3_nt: TGTGCCAGCAGCCCTCCGGACAGGGCGAACACTGAAGCTTTCTTT; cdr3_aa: CASSPPDRANTEAFF
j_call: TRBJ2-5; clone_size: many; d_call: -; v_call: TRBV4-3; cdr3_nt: TGCGCCAGCAGCCAAGACCGGGACAAAGGACTGGAGACCCAGTACTTC; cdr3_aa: CASSQDRDKGLETQYF
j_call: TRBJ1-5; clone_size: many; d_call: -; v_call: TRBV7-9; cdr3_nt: TGTGCCAGCAGCTTAGAATTTTTGGGGGGCCACGATCAGCCCCAGCATTTT; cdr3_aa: CASSLEFLGGHDQPQHF
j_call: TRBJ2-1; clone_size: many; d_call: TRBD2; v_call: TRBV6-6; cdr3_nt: TGTGCCAGCACGATGACAGCGGGAGGGTACAATGAGCAGTTCTTC; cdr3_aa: CASTMTAGGYNEQFF
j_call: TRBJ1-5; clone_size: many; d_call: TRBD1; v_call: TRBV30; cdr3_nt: TGTGCCTGGAGCGACACAGGGGGTCAGCCCCAGCATTTT; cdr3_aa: CAWSDTGGQPQHF
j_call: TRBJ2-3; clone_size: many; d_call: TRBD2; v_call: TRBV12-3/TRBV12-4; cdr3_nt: TGTGCCAGCACACCAAGCGGGGGGCCTAATGCAGATACGCAGTATTTT; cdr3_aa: CASTPSGGPNADTQYF
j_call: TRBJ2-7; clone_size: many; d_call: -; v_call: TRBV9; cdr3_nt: TGTGCCAGCAGCGTTGGGGACGCCTACGAGCAGTACTTC; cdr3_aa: CASSVGDAYEQYF
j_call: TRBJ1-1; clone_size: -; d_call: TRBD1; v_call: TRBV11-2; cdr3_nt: TGTGCCAGCAGCCCAGGGGGTAGAGAAGCTTTCTTT; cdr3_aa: CASSPGGREAFF
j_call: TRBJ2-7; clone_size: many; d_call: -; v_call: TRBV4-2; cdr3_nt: TGTGCCAGCAGCCGAAATCAGGCTAGCTCCTACGAGCAGTACTTC; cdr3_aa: CASSRNQASSYEQYF
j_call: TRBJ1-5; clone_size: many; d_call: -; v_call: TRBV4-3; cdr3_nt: TGCGCCAGCAGCCAGGTCGATTATAGCAATCAGCCCCAGCATTTT; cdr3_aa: CASSQVDYSNQPQHF
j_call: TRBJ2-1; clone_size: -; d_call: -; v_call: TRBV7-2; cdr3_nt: TGTGCCAGCTCGTGGATAGGGGGGCATGAGCAGTTCTTC; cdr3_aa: CASSWIGGHEQFF
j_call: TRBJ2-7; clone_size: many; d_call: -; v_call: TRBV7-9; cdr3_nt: TGTGCCAGCAGTCCCACGGGGCTCGAGCAGTACTTC; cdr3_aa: CASSPTGLEQYF
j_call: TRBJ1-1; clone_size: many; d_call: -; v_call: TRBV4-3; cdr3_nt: TGCGCCAGCAGCCCACAGTGGAGCACTGAAGCTTTCTTT; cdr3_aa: CASSPQWSTEAFF
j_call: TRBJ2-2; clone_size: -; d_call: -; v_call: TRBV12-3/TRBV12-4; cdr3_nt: TGTGCCAACAGTTTCTCCGGGGAGCTGTTTTTT; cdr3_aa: CANSFSGELFF
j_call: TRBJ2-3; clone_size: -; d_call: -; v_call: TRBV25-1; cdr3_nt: TGTGCCAGCAGTGAACCCCCGGGTGAGCGGATCTTCACAGATACGCAGTATTTT; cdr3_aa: CASSEPPGERIFTDTQYF
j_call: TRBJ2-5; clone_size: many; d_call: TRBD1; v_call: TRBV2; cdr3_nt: TGTGCCAGCAAGACAGGGGCAGAGACCCAGTACTTC; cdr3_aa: CASKTGAETQYF
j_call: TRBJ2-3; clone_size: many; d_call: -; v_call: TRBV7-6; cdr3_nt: TGTGCCAGCAGCTTCCTCTTGACAGATACGCAGTATTTT; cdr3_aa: CASSFLLTDTQYF
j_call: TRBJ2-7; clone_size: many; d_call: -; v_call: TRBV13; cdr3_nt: TGTGCCAGCAGCCCGGGGAGGTTCGAGCAGTACTTC; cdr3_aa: CASSPGRFEQYF
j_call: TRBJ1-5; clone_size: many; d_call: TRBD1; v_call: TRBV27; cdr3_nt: TGTGCCAGCAAATCCGGGACAGGGATCCAGCCCCAGCATTTT; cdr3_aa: CASKSGTGIQPQHF
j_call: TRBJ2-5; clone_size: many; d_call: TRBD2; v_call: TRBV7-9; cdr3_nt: TGTGCCAGCAGCTTTCCGCCTAGGGAGGGGGAGACCCAGTACTTC; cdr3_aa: CASSFPPREGETQYF
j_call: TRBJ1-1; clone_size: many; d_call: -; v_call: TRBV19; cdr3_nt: TGTGCCAGTAGTCAGGGAGTAGGCACTGAAGCTTTCTTT; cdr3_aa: CASSQGVGTEAFF
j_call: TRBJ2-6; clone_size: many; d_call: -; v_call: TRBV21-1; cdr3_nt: TGTGCCAGCAGCAAAGAGACAGGGGGCTCGTTCCGGGCCGGGGCCAACGTCCTGACTTTC; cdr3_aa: CASSKETGGSFRAGANVLTF
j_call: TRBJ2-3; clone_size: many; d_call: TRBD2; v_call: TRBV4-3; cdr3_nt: TGCGCCAGCAGCCAAGGACTAGCGGGGGCAGGAGATACGCAGTATTTT; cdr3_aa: CASSQGLAGAGDTQYF
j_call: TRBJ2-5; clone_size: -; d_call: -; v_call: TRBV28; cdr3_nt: TGTGCCAGCAGTTTTGAGGGGGGGCCCGAGACCCAGTACTTC; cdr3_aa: CASSFEGGPETQYF
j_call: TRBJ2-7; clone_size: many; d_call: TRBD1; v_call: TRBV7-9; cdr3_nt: TGTGCCAGCAGCCCGAGGGGACAGGGGGCTCTGGAGCAGTACTTC; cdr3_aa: CASSPRGQGALEQYF
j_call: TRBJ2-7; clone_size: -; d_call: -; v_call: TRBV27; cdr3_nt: TGTGCCAGCAGTTTAGGCTCGGTACAGGTCCCCTACGAGCAGTACTTC; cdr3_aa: CASSLGSVQVPYEQYF
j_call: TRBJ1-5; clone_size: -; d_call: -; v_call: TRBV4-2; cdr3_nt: TGTGCCAGCAGCCAAGGGACCGCCCCGGATCAGCCCCAGCATTTT; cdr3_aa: CASSQGTAPDQPQHF
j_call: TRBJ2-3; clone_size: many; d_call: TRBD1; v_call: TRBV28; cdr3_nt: TGTGCCAGCAGAGGGGGACAGGGACTTTACACAGATACGCAGTATTTT; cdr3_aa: CASRGGQGLYTDTQYF
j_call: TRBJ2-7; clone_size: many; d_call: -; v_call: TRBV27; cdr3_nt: TGTGCCAGCAGTCTCTTACCCGGGACAAGGGCCTTCGGGGAGCAGTACTTC; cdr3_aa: CASSLLPGTRAFGEQYF
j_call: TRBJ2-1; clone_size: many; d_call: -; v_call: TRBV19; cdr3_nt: TGTGCCAGTAGTATCCCGGTTTACGGCCACAATGAGCAGTTCTTC; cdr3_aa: CASSIPVYGHNEQFF
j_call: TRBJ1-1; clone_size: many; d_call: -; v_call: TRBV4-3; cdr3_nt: TGCGCCAGCAGCCAAGAAACGGGGGGGGCCACTGAAGCTTTCTTT; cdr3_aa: CASSQETGGATEAFF
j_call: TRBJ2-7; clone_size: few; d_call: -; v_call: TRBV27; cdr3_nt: TGTGCCAGCAGTTTGGGACCCGACTACGAGCAGTACTTC; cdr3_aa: CASSLGPDYEQYF
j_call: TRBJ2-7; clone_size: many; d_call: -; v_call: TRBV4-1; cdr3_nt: TGCGCCAGCAGCCAAAGCGGTAGCCCTAGCGACTACGAGCAGTACTTC; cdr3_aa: CASSQSGSPSDYEQYF
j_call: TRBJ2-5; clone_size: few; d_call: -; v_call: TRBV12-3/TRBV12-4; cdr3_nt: TGTGCCAGCAACGAAGCCCTGGGAGAGACCCAGTACTTC; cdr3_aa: CASNEALGETQYF
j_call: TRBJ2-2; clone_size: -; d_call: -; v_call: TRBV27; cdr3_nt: TGTGCCAGCAGTTTATCGCGACAGGCCGGGGAGCTGTTTTTT; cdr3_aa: CASSLSRQAGELFF
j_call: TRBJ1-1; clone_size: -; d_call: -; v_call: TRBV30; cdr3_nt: TGTGCCTGGAGTGTATTTGCCACTGAAGCTTTCTTT; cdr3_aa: CAWSVFATEAFF
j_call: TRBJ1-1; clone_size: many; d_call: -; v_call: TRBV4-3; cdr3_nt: TGCGCCAGCAGCCCCACGGAGTTGAACACTGAAGCTTTCTTT; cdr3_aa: CASSPTELNTEAFF
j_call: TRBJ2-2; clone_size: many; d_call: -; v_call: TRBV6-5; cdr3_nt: TGTGCCAGCAGTCACCCTGGGGTCAGTTTAGCCGGGGAGCTGTTTTTT; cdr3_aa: CASSHPGVSLAGELFF
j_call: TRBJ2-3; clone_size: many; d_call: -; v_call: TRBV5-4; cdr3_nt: TGTGCCAGCAGCTCGGGGGTGGTTCGCGGCGGCGAGAGCACAGATACGCAGTATTTT; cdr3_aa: CASSSGVVRGGESTDTQYF